This entry describes one T cell receptor (beta chain). These data originate in a study of blood T cell repertoires in COVID-19. Germline V gene data show CDR1 as MGHDK and CDR2 as SYGVNS. Trimming took 1 base from V and 6 from J, leaving 19 bases between them. This CDR3 has 17 residues. TCRdb's copy holds only in-frame clones and misses some; the assay was immunoSEQ multiplex PCR. Among 250,000 to 300,000 clones listed, around nine tenths were seen once. Sequenced sample: PBMCs or T cells enriched from blood (not recorded which). The sequence was collected from a woman aged 50 to 60 who had been exposed to COVID-19. V gene TRBV25-1 combines with J gene TRBJ2-1; D perhaps matches TRBD1 (7 bases). The CDR3 bases are TGTGCCAGCAGTGAATCCAGGGGGGTACGTCCGTCCAATGAGCAGTTCTTC. As protein: CASSESRGVRPSNEQFF.